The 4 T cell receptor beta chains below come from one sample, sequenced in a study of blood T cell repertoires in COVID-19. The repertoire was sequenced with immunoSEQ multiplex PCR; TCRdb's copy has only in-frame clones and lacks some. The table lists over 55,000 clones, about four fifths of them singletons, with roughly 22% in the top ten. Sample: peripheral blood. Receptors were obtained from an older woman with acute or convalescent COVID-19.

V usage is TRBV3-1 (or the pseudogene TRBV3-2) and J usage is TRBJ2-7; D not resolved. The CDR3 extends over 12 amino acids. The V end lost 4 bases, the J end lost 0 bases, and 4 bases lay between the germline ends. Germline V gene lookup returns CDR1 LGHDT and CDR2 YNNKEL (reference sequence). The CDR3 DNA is TGTGCCAGCAGCCGCTACTCCTACGAGCAGTACTTC. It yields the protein CASSRYSYEQYF.

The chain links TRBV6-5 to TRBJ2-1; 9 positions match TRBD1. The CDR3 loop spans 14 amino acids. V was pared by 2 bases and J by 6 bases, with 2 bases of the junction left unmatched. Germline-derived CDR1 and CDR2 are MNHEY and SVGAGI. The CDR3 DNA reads TGTGCCAGCAGTTACGGGACAGGGTTCAATGAGCAGTTCTTC. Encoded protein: CASSYGTGFNEQFF.

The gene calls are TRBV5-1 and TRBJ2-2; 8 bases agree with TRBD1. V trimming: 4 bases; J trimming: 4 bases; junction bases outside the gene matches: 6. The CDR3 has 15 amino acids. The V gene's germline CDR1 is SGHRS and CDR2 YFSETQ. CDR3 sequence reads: CASSAGTGGTGELFF. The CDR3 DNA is TGCGCCAGCAGCGCCGGGACAGGCGGCACCGGGGAGCTGTTTTTT.

CDR3 DNA sequence: TGTGCCAGCAGCTTAGGACAGCCTACCGATGAAAAACTGTTTTTT. Its translation: CASSLGQPTDEKLFF. This chain uses TRBV11-2 with TRBJ1-4; tentatively, D is TRBD1 (5 bases). With 1 base removed from V and 6 bases from J, the gap between germline ends came to 12 bases. Germline-derived CDR1 and CDR2 are SGHAT and FQNNGV. This CDR3 has 15 residues.